These 28 T cell receptor beta chains share one sample of origin, sequenced in a study of cytomegalovirus exposure and HLA in healthy donors. PCR employed 60 Vbeta and 13 Jbeta primers. The data were produced by immunoSEQ multiplex PCR, yet TCRdb's version contains in-frame clones alone and is incomplete. The data contain around 150,000 clones, 65% to 70% of them singletons. The sequencing input was PBMCs. Every receptor here comes from a young woman in good health and CMV-seropositive.

This clone was seen a handful of times. V gene TRBV28 combines with J gene TRBJ1-1; 9 bases fit TRBD1. The germline CDR1 and CDR2 sequences are MDHEN and SYDVKM. The V segment lost 6 bases and the J segment 7 bases; nucleotides outside the gene matches: 9. The CDR3 consists of 14 residues. The CDR3 here is CASRFPGQGFEAFF. The CDR3, as DNA: TGTGCCAGCAGATTTCCGGGACAGGGCTTTGAAGCTTTCTTT.

The chain couples TRBV5-1 to TRBJ2-1; D gene unclear. The CDR3 is 11 residues long. Deletions cut 6 bases from V and 4 bases from J, with 5 bases between. CDR1 is SGHRS and CDR2 is YFSETQ in the germline V gene. CDR3 residues: CASKEYNEQFF. The CDR3 nucleotides read TGCGCCAGCAAAGAGTACAATGAGCAGTTCTTC.

This clone was seen only a few times. The rearrangement joins TRBV6-1 to TRBJ1-3; perhaps TRBD1 as D (6 bases). Trimming cost V 5 bases and J 1 base, with 9 bases left between them. From germline, CDR1 is MNHNS and CDR2 SASEGT. This CDR3 comprises 14 residues. The CDR3 region is CASSSTGSGNTIYF. In nucleotides, the CDR3 is TGTGCCAGCAGTTCAACAGGGTCTGGAAACACCATATATTTT.

The V gene is TRBV7-9, the J gene TRBJ2-3; 14 positions match TRBD2. J gave up 4 bases and V 5 bases, and 8 bases lay outside the gene matches. The germline CDR1 and CDR2 sequences are SEHNR and FQNEAQ (reference sequence). This CDR3 region has 17 residues. The CDR3 coding sequence is TGTGCCAGCAGCGCACTACAGGGACTAGCGGGAGCAGATACGCAGTATTTT. Encoded protein: CASSALQGLAGADTQYF.

The chain is built from TRBV29-1 and TRBJ1-4; TRBD1 might be the D (6 bases). Germline V gene data show CDR1 as SQVTM and CDR2 as ANQGSEA. Trimming stripped 2 bases from V and 7 bases from J, with 14 bases between. The CDR3 is 14 amino acids. The CDR3 DNA is TGCAGCGTTGAAAGTTCAGGGGACGCTGAAAAACTGTTTTTT. Translating gives CSVESSGDAEKLFF.

This clone was found a few times. The chain carries TRBV27 and TRBJ2-1, with TRBD2 identical over 10 bases. V was pared by 5 bases and J by 6 bases, with 22 bases of the junction left unmatched. Germline values: CDR1 MNHEY, CDR2 SMNVEV (reference sequence). This CDR3 comprises 20 residues. CDR3 nucleotides: TGTGCCAGCAGTCCCCTGGTCCCGACTAGCGGGCACCCCCAGGTCAATGAGCAGTTCTTC. It codes for CASSPLVPTSGHPQVNEQFF.

The J gene is TRBJ2-1, the V gene TRBV11-2; 8 bases are a match to TRBD1. The trim removed 5 bases at V and 7 bases at J, leaving 13 bases unmatched. This CDR3 has 16 amino acids. Germline V lookup: CDR1 SGHAT, CDR2 FQNNGV. CDR3 in amino acids: CASSRWDRSVRNEQFF. CDR3 DNA sequence: TGTGCCAGCAGCCGTTGGGACAGGTCAGTGAGGAATGAGCAGTTCTTC.

The gene calls are TRBV5-1 and TRBJ2-2, with 7 bases matching TRBD1. Trimming cost V 0 bases and J 5 bases; bases outside gene matches: 13. Looked up from germline, CDR1 is SGHRS and CDR2 is YFSETQ. The CDR3 is made up of 18 amino acids. The CDR3 region has the DNA TGCGCCAGCAGCTTGGGGCTTACCGGGACAGATGTTACCGGGGAGCTGTTTTTT. Residues: CASSLGLTGTDVTGELFF.

This chain connects TRBV5-1 to TRBJ1-5, with 10 nucleotides matching TRBD1. V shed 3 bases, J shed 8 bases, and the junction held 5 bases outside the gene matches. Germline assignment: CDR1 SGHRS and CDR2 YFSETQ. The CDR3 runs to 14 residues. For the CDR3, the DNA is TGCGCCAGCAGCTCGGGGACAGGGGACGAGCCCCAGCATTTT. Translated: CASSSGTGDEPQHF.

The chain couples TRBV4-1 to TRBJ2-2; 8 nucleotides line up with TRBD2. The V gene end was trimmed by 4 bases and the J gene end by 7 bases; junction bases not matched to a gene: 8. Germline CDR1 reads MGHRA; CDR2 reads YSYEKL. The CDR3 consists of 15 residues. The CDR3 loop is CASSPERGLGGELFF. CDR3 DNA: TGCGCCAGCAGCCCCGAGCGGGGGCTGGGCGGGGAGCTGTTTTTT.

V and J are TRBV7-2 and TRBJ2-2, with 7 bases lining up with TRBD2. Germline V gene data show CDR1 as SGHTA and CDR2 as FQGNSA. Trimming at V came to 5 bases and at J to 8 bases, leaving 20 bases not matched to a gene. This CDR3 spans 18 amino acids. In nucleotides, the CDR3 is TGTGCCAGCAGCCAAAATGCTCTAGCGACCGGGGGGATAGGGGAGCTGTTTTTT. Its protein is CASSQNALATGGIGELFF.

The gene calls are TRBV6-1 and TRBJ1-2, with TRBD1 matching over 7 bases. The CDR3 loop spans 15 amino acids. V was clipped by 0 bases and J by 4 bases; unmatched bases: 5. Germline V gene sequence: CDR1 MNHNS, CDR2 SASEGT. The CDR3 protein is CASSEAGQQIYGYTF. The CDR3 nucleotides read TGTGCCAGCAGTGAAGCGGGACAGCAAATCTATGGCTACACCTTC.

The rearrangement links TRBV7-9 to TRBJ2-5; the match to TRBD1 covers 11 bases. The J call may not be correct, given that the DNA end is closer to TRBJ2-7. This CDR3 is built from 14 residues. Germline V gene data show CDR1 as SEHNR and CDR2 as FQNEAQ (reference sequence). In DNA form, the CDR3 reads TGTGCCAGCAGCGGACAGGGGGCCAAATTCGAGCAGTACTTC. Translation gives CASSGQGAKFEQYF.

CDR3 region: CASSRSLAGVGTGELFF. DNA for the CDR3: TGTGCCAGCAGCCGCAGTCTAGCGGGAGTAGGCACCGGGGAGCTGTTTTTT. V and J are TRBV11-1 and TRBJ2-2, with TRBD2 matching over 10 bases. V lost 5 bases to trimming and J lost 4 bases; unmatched junction nucleotides: 10. CDR1 is SGHAT and CDR2 is FQDESV in the germline V gene (reference sequence). The CDR3 loop spans 17 amino acids.

V and J are TRBV15 and TRBJ1-4; 9 bases map to TRBD1. After removal of 1 base from V and 8 bases from J, the junction contained 5 bases not matched to a gene. CDR3 length: 15 amino acids. Germline CDR1 and CDR2: LNHNV and YYDKDF (reference sequence). The CDR3 sequence: CATSRGGQGREKLFF. For the CDR3, the DNA is TGTGCCACCAGCAGAGGGGGACAGGGCCGCGAAAAACTGTTTTTT.

There are a few counts of this clone. The V call is TRBV11-1, the J call TRBJ2-3, with D perhaps matching TRBD1 (5 bases). The germline V gene has CDR1 SGHAT and CDR2 FQDESV (reference sequence). The CDR3 runs 16 residues. V was cut by 6 bases and J by 1 base, with 17 bases left in between. CDR3 region: CASRDKTEGGTDTQYF. For the CDR3, the DNA is TGTGCCAGCAGAGACAAGACTGAAGGGGGCACAGATACGCAGTATTTT. The variable domain in full, completed from reference TRBV11-1 and TRBJ2-3, reads EAEVAQSPRYKITEKSQAVAFWCDPISGHATLYWYRQILGQGPELLVQFQDESVVDDSQLPKDRFSAERLKGVDSTLKIQPAELGDSAMYLCASRDKTEGGTDTQYFGPGTRLTVL.

The CDR3 here is CASSHDQKLAGESTDTQYF. The CDR3 DNA reads TGCGCCAGCAGCCATGATCAAAAACTAGCGGGGGAGAGCACAGATACGCAGTATTTT. J is TRBJ2-3 and V is TRBV4-3; TRBD2 agrees at 11 bases. J lost 0 bases, V lost 3 bases, and 11 bases had no gene match. Per the germline V gene, CDR1 is LGHNA and CDR2 is YSLEER. The CDR3 is 19 amino acids.

This clone was counted only a few times. This chain uses TRBV6-5 with TRBJ1-5; the D gene is possibly TRBD1 (5 bases). Between the trimmed V and J ends, which lost 7 bases and 7 bases, there was a span of 17 bases. This CDR3 contains 14 residues. Looked up from germline, CDR1 is MNHEY and CDR2 is SVGAGI. As DNA, the CDR3 is TGTGCCAGCACCCAAGGGCGGGACGGGCAGCCCCAGCATTTT. It specifies CASTQGRDGQPQHF.

In its sample, this clone was seen once. CDR3 nucleotide sequence: TGTGCCAGCAGATCGGGACTAGCGGGGTCGGTCAATGAGCAGTTCTTC. Residues: CASRSGLAGSVNEQFF. V usage is TRBV7-3 and J usage is TRBJ2-1, with TRBD2 matching 13 bases. The CDR3 extends over 16 amino acids. Germline assignment: CDR1 SGHTA and CDR2 FQGTGA. After removal of 6 bases from V and 6 bases from J, the junction contained 8 bases not matched to a gene.

This chain joins TRBV7-2 and TRBJ2-7, with 14 bases matching TRBD2. In germline, CDR1 is SGHTA, CDR2 FQGNSA. This CDR3 has 16 amino acids. The J segment lost 4 bases and the V segment lost 1 base, leaving 3 bases of the junction unmatched. CDR3 in DNA: TGTGCCAGCAGCTTAGGACTAGCGGGGGGGCCTTACGAGCAGTACTTC. Translating gives CASSLGLAGGPYEQYF. The full variable domain, its missing parts supplied by reference TRBV7-2 and TRBJ2-7, is GAGVSQSPSNKVTEKGKDVELRCDPISGHTALYWYRQSLGQGLEFLIYFQGNSAPDKSGLPSDRFSAERTGGSVSTLTIQRTQQEDSAVYLCASSLGLAGGPYEQYFGPGTRLTVT.

The J gene is TRBJ1-1, the V gene TRBV9; 7 bases match TRBD1. From germline, CDR1 is SGDLS and CDR2 YYNGEE. Trimming at V came to 4 bases and at J to 5 bases, leaving 5 bases not matched to a gene. The CDR3 sequence is 13 residues long. The CDR3 DNA reads TGTGCCAGCAGCCCTACGACAGGGACTGAAGCTTTCTTT. It encodes CASSPTTGTEAFF.

The genes are TRBV9 and TRBJ1-1; the D is unclear. Germline CDR1 SGDLS, CDR2 YYNGEE. The CDR3 runs to 12 residues. Trimming shortened V by 4 bases and J by 3 bases, and 7 bases separated the two germline ends. CDR3 nucleotide sequence: TGTGCCAGCAGCCTCGGTGACACTGAAGCTTTCTTT. Translated, it gives CASSLGDTEAFF.

This sequence joins TRBV2 and TRBJ2-7, with unresolved D. Trimming removed 2 bases from V and 2 bases from J, with 10 bases in between. CDR1 is SNHLY and CDR2 is FYNNEI in the germline V gene. CDR3 size: 14 residues. The CDR3 nucleotides are TGTGCCAGCAGTGAAATAGAACTCACCTACGAGCAGTACTTC. It codes for CASSEIELTYEQYF.

There are a few counts of this clone. The V gene is TRBV28, the J gene TRBJ2-7, with 8 bases identical to TRBD2. V lost 3 bases, J lost 1 base, and 8 bases stayed unmatched. Germline assignment: CDR1 MDHEN and CDR2 SYDVKM. This CDR3 comprises 16 residues. The CDR3 sequence is CASSFHLAGLSYEQYF. DNA of the CDR3: TGTGCCAGCAGTTTCCATCTAGCGGGCCTTTCCTACGAGCAGTACTTC.

The chain couples TRBV2 to TRBJ1-2, with D perhaps matching TRBD1 (6 bases). This CDR3 is built from 15 residues. Germline V gene sequence: CDR1 SNHLY, CDR2 FYNNEI. The V and J ends lost 1 base and 3 bases respectively, with 12 bases between them. This CDR3 reads CASSEDRVGHYGYTF. The CDR3 DNA follows: TGTGCCAGCAGTGAAGACAGGGTTGGTCACTATGGCTACACCTTC.

The chain has TRBV28 and TRBJ1-2; possibly TRBD1 for D (6 bases). The V gene's germline CDR1 is MDHEN and CDR2 SYDVKM. CDR3 size: 15 residues. Trimming took 4 bases from V and 3 from J, leaving 15 bases between them. This CDR3 is CASSSLQGWHYGYTF. CDR3 in DNA: TGTGCCAGCAGTTCTTTACAGGGCTGGCACTATGGCTACACCTTC.

This sequence joins TRBV4-1 and TRBJ1-3; D perhaps matches TRBD1 (5 bases). The germline CDR1 and CDR2 sequences are MGHRA and YSYEKL. V gave up 4 bases and J gave up 4 bases, with 14 bases separating them. This CDR3 spans 15 amino acids. In DNA, the CDR3 is TGCGCCAGCAGCCCGATGTTGGGGCCCGGAAACACCATATATTTT. Amino acids: CASSPMLGPGNTIYF.

This chain uses TRBV5-4 with TRBJ2-1; the D gene is possibly TRBD1 (5 bases). The CDR3 covers 14 residues. Per germline, CDR1 SGHNT and CDR2 YYREEE (reference sequence). V shed 3 bases and J shed 0 bases, with 7 bases lying between them. The DNA for the CDR3 is TGTGCCAGCAGCTCCGACAGCTCCTACAATGAGCAGTTCTTC. Translated, it gives CASSSDSSYNEQFF. Complete variable domain (other parts from reference TRBV5-4 and TRBJ2-1): ETGVTQSPTHLIKTRGQQVTLRCSSQSGHNTVSWYQQALGQGPQFIFQYYREEENGRGNFPPRFSGLQFPNYSSELNVNALELDDSALYLCASSSDSSYNEQFFGPGTRLTVL.